Reported below is one TCR beta chain. This sample is drawn from a study of blood T cell repertoires in COVID-19. As for the study in general: Researchers got acute and convalescent COVID-19 samples from the United States, Italy and Spain. Nucleic acid was either cDNA or gDNA, and it came from T cells, B-cell-depleted T cells, or PBMCs.

V was cut by 5 bases and J by 4 bases, with 17 bases left in between. The CDR3 consists of 15 residues. From germline, CDR1 is MNHNY and CDR2 SVGAGI (reference sequence). Libraries were prepared by immunoSEQ multiplex PCR; TCRdb keeps only in-frame clonotypes and omits some of them. The sample has over 45,000 clones, more than 75% seen once. The sample taken for sequencing was peripheral blood. The chain couples TRBV6-6 to TRBJ2-5; tentative D call: TRBD2 (5 bases). This receptor was identified in a man over 45 with active COVID-19. CDR3 residues: CASSPYTRSRETQYF. CDR3 sequence (DNA): TGTGCCAGCAGTCCCTATACTAGGTCGCGAGAGACCCAGTACTTC.